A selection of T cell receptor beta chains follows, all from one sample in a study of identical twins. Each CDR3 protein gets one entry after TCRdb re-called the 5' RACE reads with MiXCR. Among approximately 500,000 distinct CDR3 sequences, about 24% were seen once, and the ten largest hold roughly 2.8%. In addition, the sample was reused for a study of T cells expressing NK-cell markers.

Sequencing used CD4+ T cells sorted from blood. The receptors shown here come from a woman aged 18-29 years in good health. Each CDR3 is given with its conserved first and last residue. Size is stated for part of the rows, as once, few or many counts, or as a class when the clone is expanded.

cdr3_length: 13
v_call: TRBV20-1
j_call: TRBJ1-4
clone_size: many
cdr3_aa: CSARGGINEKLFF

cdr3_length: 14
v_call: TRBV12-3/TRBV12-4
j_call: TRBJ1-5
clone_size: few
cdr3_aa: CASNEGQFNQPQHF

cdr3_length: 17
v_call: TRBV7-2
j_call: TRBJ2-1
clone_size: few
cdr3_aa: CASSFILAASSYNEQFF

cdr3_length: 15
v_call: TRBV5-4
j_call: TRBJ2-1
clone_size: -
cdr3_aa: CASSPDRLSYNEQFF

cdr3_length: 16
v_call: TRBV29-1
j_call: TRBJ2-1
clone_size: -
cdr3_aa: CSVEDRAESQGNEQFF

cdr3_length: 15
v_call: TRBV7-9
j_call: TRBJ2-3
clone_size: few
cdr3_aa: CASSLFQAGADTQYF

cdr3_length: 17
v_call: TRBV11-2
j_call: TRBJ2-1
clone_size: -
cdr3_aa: CASSTISGTSFYNEQFF

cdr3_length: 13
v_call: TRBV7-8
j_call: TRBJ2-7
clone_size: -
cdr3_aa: CASSQIFGDEQYF

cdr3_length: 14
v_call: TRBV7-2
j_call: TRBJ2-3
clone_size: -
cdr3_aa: CASSLREGGDTQYF

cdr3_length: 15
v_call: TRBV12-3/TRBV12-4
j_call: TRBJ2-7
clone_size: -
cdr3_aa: CASRQTSGRVYEQYF

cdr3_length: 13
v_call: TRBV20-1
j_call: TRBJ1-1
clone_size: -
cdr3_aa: CSAREYVNTEAFF

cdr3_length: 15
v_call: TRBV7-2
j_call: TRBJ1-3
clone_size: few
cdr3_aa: CASSFRKESGNTIYF

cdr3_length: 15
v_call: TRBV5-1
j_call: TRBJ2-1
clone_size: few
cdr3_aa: CASSQGGGNNNEQFF

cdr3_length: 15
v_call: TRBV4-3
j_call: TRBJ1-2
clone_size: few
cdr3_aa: CASSQDWGSNYGYTF

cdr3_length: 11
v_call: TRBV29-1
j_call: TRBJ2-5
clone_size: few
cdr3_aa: CSGGHTETQYF

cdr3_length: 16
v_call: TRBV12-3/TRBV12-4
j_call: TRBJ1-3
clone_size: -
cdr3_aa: CASRPRGFRTGNTIYF

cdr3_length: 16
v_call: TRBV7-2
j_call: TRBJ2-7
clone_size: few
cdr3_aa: CASSILGLAGGPEQYF

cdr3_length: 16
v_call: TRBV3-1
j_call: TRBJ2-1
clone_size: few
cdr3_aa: CASSQDLRTGISEQFF

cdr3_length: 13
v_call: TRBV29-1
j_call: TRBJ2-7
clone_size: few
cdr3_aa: CSVEGEGGYEQYF

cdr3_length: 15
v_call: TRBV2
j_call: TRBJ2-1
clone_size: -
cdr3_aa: CASTLDGTFYNEQFF

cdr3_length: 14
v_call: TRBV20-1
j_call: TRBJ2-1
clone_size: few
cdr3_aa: CSARWRGAYNEQFF

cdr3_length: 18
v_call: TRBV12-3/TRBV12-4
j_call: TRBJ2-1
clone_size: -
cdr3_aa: CASSLGGPGTSSYNEQFF

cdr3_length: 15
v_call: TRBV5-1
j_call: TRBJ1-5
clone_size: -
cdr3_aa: CASSLGGQRHQPQHF

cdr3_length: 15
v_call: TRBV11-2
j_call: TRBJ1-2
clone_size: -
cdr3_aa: CASSLSTQANYGYTF

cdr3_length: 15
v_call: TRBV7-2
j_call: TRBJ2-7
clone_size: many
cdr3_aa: CASSLTGTGTYEQYF

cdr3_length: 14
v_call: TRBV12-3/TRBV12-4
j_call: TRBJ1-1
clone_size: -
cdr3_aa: CASSLNRAYAEAFF

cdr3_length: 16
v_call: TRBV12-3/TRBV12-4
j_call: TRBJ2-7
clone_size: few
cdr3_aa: CASRTLSSGGAYEQYF

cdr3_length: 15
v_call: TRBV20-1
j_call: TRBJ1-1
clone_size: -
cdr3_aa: CSARVGGSDWTEAFF

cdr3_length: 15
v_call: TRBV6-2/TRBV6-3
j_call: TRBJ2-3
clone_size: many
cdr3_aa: CASSSQTDFTDTQYF

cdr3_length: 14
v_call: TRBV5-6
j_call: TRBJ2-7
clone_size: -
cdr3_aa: CASSLVGQGYEQYF

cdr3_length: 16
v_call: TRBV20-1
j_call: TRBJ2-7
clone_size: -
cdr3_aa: CSANELGTGSPYEQYF

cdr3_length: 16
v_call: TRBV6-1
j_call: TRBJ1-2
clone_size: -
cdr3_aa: CASRTGIGRPKGGYTF

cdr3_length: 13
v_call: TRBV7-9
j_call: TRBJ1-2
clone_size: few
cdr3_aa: CASSSLGRGGYTF

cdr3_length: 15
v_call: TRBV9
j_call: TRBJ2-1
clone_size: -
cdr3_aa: CASSVGGSGGDEQFF

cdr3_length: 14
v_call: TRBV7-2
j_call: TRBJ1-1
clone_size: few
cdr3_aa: CASSLVTGNTEAFF

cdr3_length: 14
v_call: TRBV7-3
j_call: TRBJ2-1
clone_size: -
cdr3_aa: CASSQRTGEDEQFF

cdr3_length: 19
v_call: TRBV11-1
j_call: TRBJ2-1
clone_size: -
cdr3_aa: CASSLGLDRGGGSLGEQFF

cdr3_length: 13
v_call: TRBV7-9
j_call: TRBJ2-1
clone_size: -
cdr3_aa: CASSLLTYNEQFF

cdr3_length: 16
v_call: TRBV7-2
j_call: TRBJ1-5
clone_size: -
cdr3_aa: CASSPTVGTVNQPQHF

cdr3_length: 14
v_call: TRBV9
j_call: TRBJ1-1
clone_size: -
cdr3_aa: CASSSPTGFTEAFF

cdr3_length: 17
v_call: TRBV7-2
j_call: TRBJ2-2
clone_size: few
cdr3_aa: CASSLVSAQSNTGELFF

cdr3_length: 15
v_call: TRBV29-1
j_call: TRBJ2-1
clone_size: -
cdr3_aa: CSVEDESGGTFEQFF

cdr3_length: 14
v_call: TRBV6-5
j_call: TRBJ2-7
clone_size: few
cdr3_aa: CASSYLDRGGFEYF

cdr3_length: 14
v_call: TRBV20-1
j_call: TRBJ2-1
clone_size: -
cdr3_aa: CSARFGTGNNEQFF

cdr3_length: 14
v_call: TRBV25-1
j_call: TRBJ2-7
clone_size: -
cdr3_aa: CASSEEVAYYEQYF